The 7 T cell receptor beta chains below were found in one sample sequenced in a study of T cell repertoires in cytomegalovirus infection. TCRdb re-analysed the reads in MiXCR, keeping a single row per CDR3 protein. This sample has some 180,000 distinct CDR3 sequences, with roughly 19% found just once. Material: PBMCs. Source of these receptors: a human donor in good health (CMV status not recorded). Some clones in this sample may be carry-over from other donors' samples.

The chain recombines TRBV25-1 with TRBJ2-7; 7 nucleotides line up with TRBD1. The CDR3 length is 14 residues. Unmatched junction bases numbered 4, after V lost 3 bases and J lost 2 bases. Germline V gene data show CDR1 as MGHDK and CDR2 as SYGVNS. CDR3 nucleotide sequence: TGTGCCAGCAGTGAGGAACAGGGGCCCTACGAGCAGTACTTC. Protein: CASSEEQGPYEQYF.

The chain couples TRBV4-1 to TRBJ1-2; D is possibly TRBD1 (6 bases). Deletions cut 4 bases from V and 2 bases from J, with 20 bases between. The CDR3 has 17 residues. Germline values: CDR1 MGHRA, CDR2 YSYEKL. CDR3 bases: TGCGCCAGCAGCCGACCTCTCCCCCGGACAGCCAACTATGGCTACACCTTC. It translates to CASSRPLPRTANYGYTF.

The table lists this clonotype with a few counts. The rearrangement uses TRBV11-2 and TRBJ2-5, with D possibly matching TRBD1 (5 bases). The CDR3 has 14 residues. Germline assignment: CDR1 SGHAT and CDR2 FQNNGV. V was shortened by 5 bases and J by 2 bases, with 12 bases between the two germline ends. In nucleotides, the CDR3 is TGTGCCAGCAGCCTTGGACAAATACAAGAGACCCAGTACTTC. Amino acids: CASSLGQIQETQYF.

V gene TRBV29-1 combines with J gene TRBJ1-1, with D unresolved. The CDR3 spans 10 residues. Deletions cut 7 bases from V and 10 bases from J, with 13 bases between. Germline lookup yields CDR1 SQVTM and CDR2 ANQGSEA. CDR3 sequence: CSGGAGTAFF. CDR3 bases: TGCAGCGGAGGAGCGGGAACAGCTTTCTTT.

This clonotype was counted a single time. A read error may be the cause here, since a much bigger clone is one base away. The chain joins TRBV7-2 to TRBJ2-7; possible D gene TRBD2, 7 bases. This CDR3 has 15 residues. Germline lookup yields CDR1 SGHTA and CDR2 FQGNSA. CDR3 protein: CACSPPAGASYEQYF. Here the CDR3 DNA reads TGTGCCTGCAGCCCCCCTGCGGGGGCGTCCTACGAGCAGTACTTC.

This clonotype occurred once. The rearrangement joins TRBV19 to TRBJ2-2, with 9 nucleotides matching TRBD1. V dropped 6 bases and J dropped 1; count of bases not matched to a gene: 6. The CDR3 extends over 16 amino acids. Germline assignment: CDR1 LNHDA and CDR2 SQIVND (reference sequence). CDR3 DNA sequence: TGTGCCAGTAGGAGACCGGGACAGGGGAACACCGGGGAGCTGTTTTTT. Translation gives CASRRPGQGNTGELFF.

Comments on this clonotype: The junction shows a germline mismatch at one end, possibly a read error. The gene calls are TRBV6-4 and TRBJ2-2; 8 nucleotides line up with TRBD1. CDR1 MRHNA and CDR2 SNTAGT come from the germline V gene. The CDR3 spans 14 residues. The CDR3 sequence is CARRTRTGSGELFF. The CDR3 coding sequence is TGTGCCCGCAGAACGCGGACAGGGTCCGGGGAGCTGTTTTTT.